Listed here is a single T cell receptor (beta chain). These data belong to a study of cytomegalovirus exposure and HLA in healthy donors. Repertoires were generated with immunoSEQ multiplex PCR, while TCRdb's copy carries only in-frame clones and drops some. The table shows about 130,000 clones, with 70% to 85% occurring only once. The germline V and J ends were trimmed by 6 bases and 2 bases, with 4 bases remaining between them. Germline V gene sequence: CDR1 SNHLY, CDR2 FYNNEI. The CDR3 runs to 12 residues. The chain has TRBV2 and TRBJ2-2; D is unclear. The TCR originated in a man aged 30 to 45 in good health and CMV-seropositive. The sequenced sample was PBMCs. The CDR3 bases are TGTGCCAGCAGCCATAACACCGGGGAGCTGTTTTTT. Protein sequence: CASSHNTGELFF.